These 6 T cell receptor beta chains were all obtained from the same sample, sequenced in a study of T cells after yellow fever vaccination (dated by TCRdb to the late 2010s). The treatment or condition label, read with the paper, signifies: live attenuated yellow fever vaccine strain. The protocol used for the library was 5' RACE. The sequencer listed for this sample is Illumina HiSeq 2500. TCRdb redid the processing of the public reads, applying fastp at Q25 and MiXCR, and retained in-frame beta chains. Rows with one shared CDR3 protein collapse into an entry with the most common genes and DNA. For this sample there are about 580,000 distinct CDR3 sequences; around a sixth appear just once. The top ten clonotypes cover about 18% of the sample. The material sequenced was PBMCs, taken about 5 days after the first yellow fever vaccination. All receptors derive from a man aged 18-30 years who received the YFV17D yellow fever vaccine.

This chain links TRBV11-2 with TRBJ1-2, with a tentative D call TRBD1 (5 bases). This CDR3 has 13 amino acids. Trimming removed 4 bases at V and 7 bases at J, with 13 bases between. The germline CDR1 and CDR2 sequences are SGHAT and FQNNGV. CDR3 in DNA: TGTGCCAGCAGCTCCTCAGGGAGGGCTGGCTACACCTTC. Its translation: CASSSSGRAGYTF.

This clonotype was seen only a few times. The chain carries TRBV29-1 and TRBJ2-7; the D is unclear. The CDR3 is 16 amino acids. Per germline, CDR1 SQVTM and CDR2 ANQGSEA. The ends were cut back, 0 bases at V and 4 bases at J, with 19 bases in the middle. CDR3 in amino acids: CSVEDPCRAWGYEQYV. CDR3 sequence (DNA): TGCAGCGTTGAAGACCCCTGCCGGGCCTGGGGATACGAGCAGTACGTC.

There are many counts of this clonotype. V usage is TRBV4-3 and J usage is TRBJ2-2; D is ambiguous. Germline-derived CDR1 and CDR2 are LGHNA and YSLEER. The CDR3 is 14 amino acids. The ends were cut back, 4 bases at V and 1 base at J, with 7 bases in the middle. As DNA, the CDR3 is TGCGCCAGCAGCCTCACGGTGAACACCGGGGAGCTGTTTTTT. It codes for CASSLTVNTGELFF.

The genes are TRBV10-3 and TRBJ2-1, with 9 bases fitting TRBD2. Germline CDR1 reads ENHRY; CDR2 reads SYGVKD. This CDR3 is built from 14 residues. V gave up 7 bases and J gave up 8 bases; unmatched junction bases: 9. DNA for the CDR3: TGTGCCATCAACCGAGCGGGGGGTTTTGATGAGCAGTTCTTC. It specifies CAINRAGGFDEQFF.

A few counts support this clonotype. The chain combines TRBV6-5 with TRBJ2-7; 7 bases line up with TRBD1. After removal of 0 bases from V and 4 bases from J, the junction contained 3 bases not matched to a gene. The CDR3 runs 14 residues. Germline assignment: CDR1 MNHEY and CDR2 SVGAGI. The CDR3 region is CASSYSHRGYEQYF. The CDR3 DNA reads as TGTGCCAGCAGTTACTCTCACAGGGGTTACGAGCAGTACTTC.

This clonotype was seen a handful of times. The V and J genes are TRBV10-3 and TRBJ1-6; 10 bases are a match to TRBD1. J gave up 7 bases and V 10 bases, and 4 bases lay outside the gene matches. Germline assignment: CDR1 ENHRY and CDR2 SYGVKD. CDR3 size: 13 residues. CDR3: CATEGQGNSPLHF. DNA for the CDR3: TGTGCCACCGAGGGACAGGGGAATTCACCCCTCCACTTT.